This passage covers 32 T cell receptor beta chains from one sample sequenced in a study of blood T cell repertoires in COVID-19. Using immunoSEQ multiplex PCR, the repertoire was profiled, and TCRdb retains in-frame clones only, with some absent. The table lists some 99,000 clones, over 80% of them singletons. Sequences were obtained from peripheral blood. The receptors shown here come from a human donor in a cohort sampled during active COVID-19.

The V and J genes are TRBV7-9 and TRBJ2-3; 7 positions match TRBD2. The CDR3 runs 17 residues. V dropped 6 bases and J dropped 3; count of bases not matched to a gene: 15. Looked up from germline, CDR1 is SEHNR and CDR2 is FQNEAQ (reference sequence). In DNA, the CDR3 is TGTGCCAGCAGACTGCTAAGAAAGGAGGGACTAACAGATACGCAGTATTTT. Protein: CASRLLRKEGLTDTQYF.

Only a few counts were recorded for this clone. The J gene is TRBJ2-3, the V gene TRBV5-5; 7 bases align to TRBD1. The CDR3 totals 15 residues. Germline trimming cut 4 bases from V and 2 bases from J; bases unmatched to any gene: 7. Germline values: CDR1 SGHKS, CDR2 YYEKEE (reference sequence). This CDR3 reads CASSPGDRSTDTQYF. For the CDR3, the DNA is TGTGCCAGCAGCCCCGGGGACAGATCCACAGATACGCAGTATTTT.

The V call is TRBV9, the J call TRBJ2-1; D gene unclear. This CDR3 has 15 amino acids. Trimming took 0 bases from V and 0 from J, leaving 7 bases between them. The V gene's germline CDR1 is SGDLS and CDR2 YYNGEE. The CDR3: CASSVGSSSYNEQFF. CDR3 bases: TGTGCCAGCAGCGTAGGGTCGAGCTCCTACAATGAGCAGTTCTTC.

J is TRBJ2-1 and V is TRBV19; 10 bases align to TRBD2. Trimming took 5 bases from V and 0 from J; bases not matched to a gene: 4. The CDR3 runs 16 residues. Per germline, CDR1 LNHDA and CDR2 SQIVND (reference sequence). The CDR3 loop is CASSYPSGSSYNEQFF. Written as DNA, the CDR3 is TGTGCCAGTAGTTATCCTAGCGGGAGCTCCTACAATGAGCAGTTCTTC.

This chain joins TRBV3-1 (or the pseudogene TRBV3-2) and TRBJ2-2, with 10 positions matching TRBD1. Germline trimming cut 3 bases from V and 2 bases from J; bases unmatched to any gene: 3. CDR1 and CDR2 (germline): LGHDT, YNNKEL (reference sequence). This CDR3 comprises 16 residues. The CDR3 protein is CASSHGTGVNTGELFF. The CDR3 coding sequence is TGTGCCAGCAGCCACGGGACAGGGGTTAACACCGGGGAGCTGTTTTTT.

V is TRBV5-6 and J is TRBJ2-3; 8 bases are shared with TRBD2. The CDR3 consists of 16 residues. Germline loops: CDR1 SGHDT, CDR2 YYEEEE. With 1 base clipped from V and 0 bases from J, the junction kept 4 bases outside the gene matches. The CDR3 protein is CASSLLAGTSTDTQYF. In DNA form, the CDR3 reads TGTGCCAGCAGCTTGTTAGCGGGGACAAGCACAGATACGCAGTATTTT. Full variable domain (missing parts from reference TRBV5-6 and TRBJ2-3): DAGVTQSPTHLIKTRGQQVTLRCSPKSGHDTVSWYQQALGQGPQFIFQYYEEEERQRGNFPDRFSGHQFPNYSSELNVNALLLGDSALYLCASSLLAGTSTDTQYFGPGTRLTVL.

V usage is TRBV25-1 and J usage is TRBJ1-1, with D possibly TRBD1 on 5 matching bases. V lost 7 bases and J 4 bases, leaving 16 bases between the germline ends. Germline-derived CDR1 and CDR2 are MGHDK and SYGVNS. This CDR3 spans 14 amino acids. The CDR3 is CASMGPVALTEAFF. The CDR3 DNA reads TGTGCCAGCATGGGGCCCGTGGCCCTCACTGAAGCTTTCTTT.

This clone was counted a single time. CDR3 amino acids: CASSLEQATNSPLHF. CDR3 DNA sequence: TGCGCCAGCAGCTTGGAACAGGCCACTAATTCACCCCTCCACTTT. J is TRBJ1-6 and V is TRBV5-1; D is perhaps TRBD1 (5 bases). V lost 0 bases and J lost 6, with 10 bases in between. Per the germline V gene, CDR1 is SGHRS and CDR2 is YFSETQ. This CDR3 has 15 amino acids.

This clone is a singleton in its sample. J is TRBJ1-5 and V is TRBV11-2, with D hard to call. Trimming took off 1 base at V and 9 bases at J, with 10 bases between the two ends. This CDR3 spans 13 amino acids. Germline V CDR1 and CDR2: SGHAT, FQNNGV. CDR3 sequence: CASSLARTGPQHF. Written as DNA, the CDR3 is TGTGCCAGCAGCTTAGCCCGTACCGGGCCCCAGCATTTT.

The J gene is TRBJ1-1, the V gene TRBV5-6, with 7 bases fitting TRBD1. Germline values: CDR1 SGHDT, CDR2 YYEEEE. V lost 4 bases, J lost 4 bases, and 10 bases stayed unmatched. The CDR3 spans 15 residues. Here the CDR3 reads CASSRTTGYVTEAFF. DNA for the CDR3: TGTGCCAGCAGCCGCACGACAGGGTATGTCACTGAAGCTTTCTTT.

V is TRBV5-4 and J is TRBJ2-7, with 9 bases lining up with TRBD2. The germline gives CDR1 SGHNT, CDR2 YYREEE (reference sequence). V lost 2 bases to trimming and J lost 5 bases; unmatched junction nucleotides: 14. The CDR3 is 17 amino acids. In DNA, the CDR3 is TGTGCCAGCAGCTTACATGTTACGCGGGGGGGCGGCGACGAGCAGTACTTC. This codes for CASSLHVTRGGGDEQYF.

The J gene is TRBJ2-4, the V gene TRBV5-4; 9 bases agree with TRBD1. The CDR3 is made up of 19 amino acids. J gave up 0 bases and V 4 bases, and 14 bases lay outside the gene matches. CDR1 is SGHNT and CDR2 is YYREEE in the germline V gene (reference sequence). CDR3 sequence: CASSIYRPDRGLAKNIQYF. The CDR3 region has the DNA TGTGCCAGCAGCATATACCGCCCGGACAGGGGATTAGCCAAAAACATTCAGTACTTC.

The chain employs TRBV4-3 and TRBJ2-2; no definite D call. V lost 3 bases and J lost 2, with 7 bases in between. The CDR3 extends over 14 amino acids. Germline lookup yields CDR1 LGHNA and CDR2 YSLEER. The CDR3 DNA reads TGCGCCAGCAGCCAGTTCAGTAACACCGGGGAGCTGTTTTTT. The encoded protein is CASSQFSNTGELFF.

The rearrangement uses TRBV27 and TRBJ2-6; 7 bases are a match to TRBD2. This CDR3 is built from 22 residues. V lost 0 bases to trimming and J lost 4 bases; unmatched junction nucleotides: 21. Germline V CDR1 and CDR2: MNHEY, SMNVEV (reference sequence). The CDR3 nucleotides are TGTGCCAGCAGTTTATCTTTAGGTTGGGGCGAAATAGCGGGTTCCGGGGCCAACGTCCTGACTTTC. It translates to CASSLSLGWGEIAGSGANVLTF. Full variable domain (missing parts from reference TRBV27 and TRBJ2-6): EAQVTQNPRYLITVTGKKLTVTCSQNMNHEYMSWYRQDPGLGLRQIYYSMNVEVTDKGDVPEGYKVSRKEKRNFPLILESPSPNQTSLYFCASSLSLGWGEIAGSGANVLTFGAGSRLTVL.

The CDR3 here is CASSEPGLAKGELFF. Here the CDR3 DNA reads TGTGCCAGCAGTGAACCGGGACTAGCGAAAGGGGAGCTGTTTTTT. The chain carries TRBV6-1 and TRBJ2-2, with TRBD2 matching over 10 bases. The CDR3 consists of 15 residues. In germline, CDR1 is MNHNS, CDR2 SASEGT. The J segment lost 8 bases and the V segment lost 2 bases, leaving 5 bases of the junction unmatched.

The chain uses TRBV7-2 and TRBJ2-1, with D perhaps TRBD1 (6 bases). Trimming took 1 base from V and 7 from J, leaving 14 bases between them. Germline lookup yields CDR1 SGHTA and CDR2 FQGNSA. The CDR3 contains 15 residues. The CDR3 DNA reads as TGTGCCAGCAGCTTAGGAGGGGGTCGGAGGAATGAGCAGTTCTTC. Protein product: CASSLGGGRRNEQFF.

This chain uses TRBV13 with TRBJ1-2; D is unclear. Germline values: CDR1 PRHDT, CDR2 FYEKMQ (reference sequence). CDR3 length: 16 amino acids. Trimming cost V 1 base and J 0 bases, with 12 bases left between them. The chain's CDR3 is CASSLAVSGTNYGYTF. DNA for the CDR3: TGTGCCAGCAGCTTAGCCGTGTCAGGAACTAACTATGGCTACACCTTC.

This chain links TRBV18 with TRBJ2-7, with 10 bases fitting TRBD2. Germline V gene lookup returns CDR1 KGHSH and CDR2 LQKENI. V trimming: 3 bases; J trimming: 0 bases; junction bases outside the gene matches: 2. The CDR3 loop spans 15 amino acids. The CDR3 region is CASSPRTSGSYEQYF. The CDR3 DNA reads as TGTGCCAGCTCACCGCGGACTAGCGGCTCCTACGAGCAGTACTTC.

A single count supports this clone. V usage is TRBV19 and J usage is TRBJ2-3, with a possible D match to TRBD1 (5 bases). The V and J ends lost 4 bases and 0 bases respectively, with 11 bases between them. This CDR3 is 15 amino acids long. Looked up from germline, CDR1 is LNHDA and CDR2 is SQIVND (reference sequence). CDR3 sequence (DNA): TGTGCCAGTAGTACTGTGGGGCAAAGCACAGATACGCAGTATTTT. Translating gives CASSTVGQSTDTQYF.

The chain links TRBV5-1 to TRBJ2-1; D gene uncertain. The CDR3 is 15 residues long. V lost 4 bases, J lost 6 bases, and 17 bases lay in between. The V gene's germline CDR1 is SGHRS and CDR2 YFSETQ. This chain's CDR3 is CASSLVAGDFNEQFF. The CDR3 coding sequence is TGCGCCAGCAGCCTAGTTGCTGGTGACTTCAATGAGCAGTTCTTC.

V usage is TRBV19 and J usage is TRBJ1-2; D is possibly TRBD1 (6 bases). This CDR3 contains 15 residues. The germline CDR1 and CDR2 sequences are LNHDA and SQIVND (reference sequence). The V end lost 3 bases, the J end lost 6 bases, and 17 bases lay between the germline ends. CDR3 residues: CASSIGADRLHGYTF. In DNA, the CDR3 is TGTGCCAGTAGTATCGGGGCTGACAGGCTCCATGGCTACACCTTC.

The chain joins TRBV2 to TRBJ1-4; 7 bases match TRBD1. V lost 7 bases and J lost 3; bases outside the gene matches: 8. The V gene's germline CDR1 is SNHLY and CDR2 FYNNEI. The CDR3 loop spans 15 amino acids. The CDR3 reads CASIRTGAPNEKLFF. The CDR3 DNA reads as TGTGCCAGCATCCGAACAGGGGCGCCTAATGAAAAACTGTTTTTT.

The count of this clone is one. The chain joins TRBV27 to TRBJ1-1; D not certain. Per the germline V gene, CDR1 is MNHEY and CDR2 is SMNVEV (reference sequence). CDR3 length: 15 amino acids. The ends were cut back, 5 bases at V and 5 bases at J, with 18 bases in the middle. CDR3 in amino acids: CASSLRPGFGTEAFF. CDR3 DNA: TGTGCCAGCAGTCTAAGACCCGGGTTTGGGACTGAAGCTTTCTTT.

The V gene is TRBV7-8, the J gene TRBJ1-1, with D uncertain. CDR1 is SGHVS and CDR2 is FQNEAQ in the germline V gene. V was shortened by 4 bases and J by 6 bases, with 12 bases between the two germline ends. The CDR3 spans 13 residues. The CDR3 bases are TGTGCCAGCAGCTCCAGAGGGCAGCCTGAAGCTTTCTTT. Translation gives CASSSRGQPEAFF.

CDR3 DNA sequence: TGTGCCAGCAGTTTGTACAGGGGGTACGGCTACACCTTC. Translated: CASSLYRGYGYTF. V usage is TRBV12-3 or TRBV12-4 and J usage is TRBJ1-2, with 8 bases identical to TRBD1. Trimming took 3 bases from V and 8 from J; bases not matched to a gene: 5. The CDR3 runs 13 residues.

The chain joins TRBV20-1 to TRBJ2-2; TRBD2 matches 7 bases. This CDR3 comprises 15 residues. Germline assignment: CDR1 DFQATT and CDR2 SNEGSKA (reference sequence). V trimming: 3 bases; J trimming: 1 base; junction bases outside the gene matches: 5. Here the CDR3 DNA reads TGCAGTGCTAGTATGGGGGGGAGGAACACCGGGGAGCTGTTTTTT. It translates to CSASMGGRNTGELFF.

V and J are TRBV6-5 and TRBJ1-3, with unresolved D. Trimming cost V 6 bases and J 4 bases, with 13 bases left between them. Per germline, CDR1 MNHEY and CDR2 SVGAGI. The CDR3 contains 14 residues. The DNA of the CDR3 is TGTGCCAGCAGCCAGACACCAGGCGGAAACACCATATATTTT. This translates into CASSQTPGGNTIYF.

The chain carries TRBV6-5 and TRBJ2-1, with D unclear. The CDR3 is made up of 14 amino acids. Deletions cut 0 bases from V and 3 bases from J, with 6 bases between. Per the germline V gene, CDR1 is MNHEY and CDR2 is SVGAGI. Here the CDR3 reads CASSYSQVYNEQFF. DNA for the CDR3: TGTGCCAGCAGTTACTCACAAGTCTACAATGAGCAGTTCTTC.

V gene TRBV5-1 combines with J gene TRBJ2-2; the D gene is possibly TRBD1 (6 bases). Trimming shortened V by 4 bases and J by 4 bases, and 11 bases separated the two germline ends. CDR1 SGHRS and CDR2 YFSETQ come from the germline V gene. This CDR3 spans 14 amino acids. In nucleotides, the CDR3 is TGCGCCAGCAGCCGGAAACAGGGCACCGGGGAGCTGTTTTTT. Protein product: CASSRKQGTGELFF.

This clone has at least ten counts. This sequence joins TRBV6-5 and TRBJ1-5, with 7 bases identical to TRBD1. After removal of 7 bases from V and 4 bases from J, the junction contained 10 bases not matched to a gene. CDR1 is MNHEY, CDR2 SVGAGI, per germline. The CDR3 totals 15 residues. CDR3 sequence: CASKGARGLNQPQHF. The CDR3 region has the DNA TGTGCCAGCAAGGGGGCCAGGGGGTTAAATCAGCCCCAGCATTTT.

The chain uses TRBV4-3 and TRBJ2-7, with 8 bases matching TRBD1. Germline CDR1 reads LGHNA; CDR2 reads YSLEER. This CDR3 region has 16 residues. Trimming took 0 bases from V and 3 from J; bases not matched to a gene: 7. The CDR3 bases are TGCGCCAGCAGCCAAGATGCGGGACAGGTTGTCTACGAGCAGTACTTC. It is translated as CASSQDAGQVVYEQYF.

V and J are TRBV5-4 and TRBJ2-3; perhaps TRBD2 as D (5 bases). The CDR3 spans 14 residues. V was clipped by 7 bases and J by 5 bases, with 17 bases between them. Germline-derived CDR1 and CDR2 are SGHNT and YYREEE (reference sequence). The CDR3 loop is CASLEGPSQDTQYF. In DNA, the CDR3 is TGTGCCAGCCTCGAGGGTCCTAGCCAAGATACGCAGTATTTT.